A single sample is the source of the 15 T cell receptor beta chains below, sequenced in a study of T-cell memory formation after mild COVID-19. TCRdb recomputed calls from the 5' RACE reads with MiXCR, one row per CDR3 protein. The sample shows under 300,000 distinct CDR3 sequences, over 9% of them seen only once. Sequencing was carried out using PBMCs or a T cell subset sorted from them (not recorded which). These receptors were collected from a man aged 18 to 30 who had mild COVID-19 (a few samples of this study predate the infection). Cell type and time point are not known.

The V call is TRBV12-3 or TRBV12-4, the J call TRBJ2-5, with D possibly being TRBD1 (6 bases). The CDR3 spans 13 residues. Trimming shortened V by 6 bases and J by 4 bases, and 12 bases separated the two germline ends. The CDR3 DNA sequence: TGTGCCAGCAGGGAACAGGGTGGAGAGACCCAGTACTTC. This translates into CASREQGGETQYF.

The chain couples TRBV7-2 to TRBJ2-5; 8 bases match TRBD2. The CDR3 contains 17 residues. V was clipped by 4 bases and J by 4 bases; unmatched bases: 14. From germline, CDR1 is SGHTA and CDR2 FQGNSA. The CDR3: CASSYQSIGGAGETQYF. The DNA of the CDR3 is TGTGCCAGCAGCTACCAGAGCATCGGGGGGGCGGGAGAGACCCAGTACTTC.

This rearrangement joins TRBV12-3 or TRBV12-4 to TRBJ2-2; D is unclear. V lost 7 bases to trimming and J lost 1 base, with 10 bases between them. The CDR3 contains 14 residues. The CDR3 coding sequence is TGTGCCAGCAAGAGACCGCAGAACACCGGGGAGCTGTTTTTT. It specifies CASKRPQNTGELFF.

The table lists this clonotype with a few counts. The chain employs TRBV3-1 and TRBJ1-6; the D gene is possibly TRBD1 (5 bases). The germline V and J ends were trimmed by 1 base and 10 bases, with 11 bases remaining between them. The CDR3 loop spans 14 amino acids. Germline loops: CDR1 LGHDT, CDR2 YNNKEL (reference sequence). The CDR3 DNA is TGTGCCAGCAGCCAAGCGGGGCATTCGTCACCCCTCCACTTT. Protein product: CASSQAGHSSPLHF.

This clonotype occurred many times. V is TRBV6-5 and J is TRBJ2-7; maybe TRBD2 (6 bases). From germline, CDR1 is MNHEY and CDR2 SVGAGI. The V and J ends lost 2 bases and 2 bases respectively, with 13 bases between them. CDR3 length equals 15 residues. CDR3 sequence reads: CASSYEGTLPYEQYF. DNA for the CDR3: TGTGCCAGCAGTTACGAGGGGACTTTGCCCTACGAGCAGTACTTC.

This clonotype showed up just a few times. The V call is TRBV20-1, the J call TRBJ1-1; no clear D gene. CDR3 length: 17 amino acids. V lost 2 bases to trimming and J lost 4 bases, with 23 bases between them. Germline V lookup: CDR1 DFQATT, CDR2 SNEGSKA (reference sequence). CDR3 region: CSARSPSGPGLGTEAFF. In nucleotides, the CDR3 is TGCAGTGCTAGATCCCCGTCGGGTCCGGGATTGGGCACTGAAGCTTTCTTT.

V and J are TRBV20-1 and TRBJ2-3, with a tentative D call TRBD1 (5 bases). V dropped 2 bases and J dropped 2 bases, with 14 bases sitting between them. CDR1 and CDR2 (germline): DFQATT, SNEGSKA (reference sequence). This CDR3 is 15 amino acids long. CDR3 coding DNA: TGCAGTGCTAGACCACGACAGCTTACCACAGATACGCAGTATTTT. Protein sequence: CSARPRQLTTDTQYF.

This chain connects TRBV20-1 to TRBJ2-2; possibly TRBD1 or TRBD2 for D (6 bases each). CDR3 length: 17 amino acids. Germline values: CDR1 DFQATT, CDR2 SNEGSKA (reference sequence). CDR3 amino acids: CRKSLGGKSGSGGELFF. CDR3 sequence (DNA): TGCAGGAAATCTTTGGGGGGCAAATCGGGCTCCGGCGGGGAGCTGTTTTTT.

This clonotype was counted ten times or more. The J gene is TRBJ2-2, the V gene TRBV19; D remains ambiguous. V was pared by 7 bases and J by 0 bases, with 9 bases between. Germline values: CDR1 LNHDA, CDR2 SQIVND (reference sequence). CDR3 length: 14 residues. In DNA form, the CDR3 reads TGTGCCAGTAAGGCAGGCGCGAACACCGGGGAGCTGTTTTTT. Translation: CASKAGANTGELFF.

This clonotype was seen many times. V is TRBV2 and J is TRBJ2-1; D gene uncertain. Germline V CDR1 and CDR2: SNHLY, FYNNEI. CDR3 length: 15 residues. The CDR3 region is CAMIAGSLNNNEQFF. The CDR3 region has the DNA TGTGCTATGATTGCCGGGTCTCTTAACAACAATGAGCAGTTCTTC.

This clonotype was counted ten times or more. V usage is TRBV7-9 and J usage is TRBJ2-5; TRBD2 matches 7 bases. The CDR3 is 16 residues long. Germline assignment: CDR1 SEHNR and CDR2 FQNEAQ (reference sequence). V trimming: 2 bases; J trimming: 1 base; junction bases outside the gene matches: 7. CDR3 sequence (DNA): TGTGCCAGCAGCTTATCTAGCGGAGGCCTCCAAGAGACCCAGTACTTC. Its protein product is CASSLSSGGLQETQYF.

This clonotype was counted many times. The chain uses TRBV18 and TRBJ1-1, with D tentatively TRBD1 (5 bases). The CDR3 loop spans 17 amino acids. Germline CDR1 KGHSH, CDR2 LQKENI. Trimming took 3 bases from V and 0 from J, leaving 17 bases between them. The CDR3 nucleotides are TGTGCCAGCTCACCCATAACCGGGGGGTTCATGAACACTGAAGCTTTCTTT. Translation: CASSPITGGFMNTEAFF.

This clonotype was seen repeatedly, ten times or more. This rearrangement joins TRBV5-1 to TRBJ1-1; no definite D call. This CDR3 has 14 amino acids. Germline V gene sequence: CDR1 SGHRS, CDR2 YFSETQ. Trimming pared 4 bases from V and 5 bases from J, leaving 15 bases between. CDR3 amino acids: CASSPEGRGTEAFF. The CDR3, as DNA: TGCGCCAGCAGCCCGGAGGGCCGAGGGACTGAAGCTTTCTTT.

The sample holds a few counts of this clonotype. The chain couples TRBV12-3 or TRBV12-4 to TRBJ2-7, with a weak D call TRBD1 (5 bases). V was clipped by 6 bases and J by 3 bases, with 18 bases between them. This CDR3 has 15 amino acids. The DNA for the CDR3 is TGTGCCAGCAGCCCCCCCAGGGTAAACCTCTACGAGCAGTACTTC. It yields the protein CASSPPRVNLYEQYF.

This clonotype was detected a few times. The chain employs TRBV4-1 and TRBJ2-3; 10 positions agree with TRBD2. V lost 3 bases, J lost 2 bases, and 5 bases stayed unmatched. Germline V gives CDR1 MGHRA, CDR2 YSYEKL. The length of the CDR3 is 16 residues. The CDR3 loop reads CASSQERGGFTDTQYF. The CDR3 DNA sequence: TGCGCCAGCAGCCAGGAGCGGGGGGGCTTCACAGATACGCAGTATTTT.